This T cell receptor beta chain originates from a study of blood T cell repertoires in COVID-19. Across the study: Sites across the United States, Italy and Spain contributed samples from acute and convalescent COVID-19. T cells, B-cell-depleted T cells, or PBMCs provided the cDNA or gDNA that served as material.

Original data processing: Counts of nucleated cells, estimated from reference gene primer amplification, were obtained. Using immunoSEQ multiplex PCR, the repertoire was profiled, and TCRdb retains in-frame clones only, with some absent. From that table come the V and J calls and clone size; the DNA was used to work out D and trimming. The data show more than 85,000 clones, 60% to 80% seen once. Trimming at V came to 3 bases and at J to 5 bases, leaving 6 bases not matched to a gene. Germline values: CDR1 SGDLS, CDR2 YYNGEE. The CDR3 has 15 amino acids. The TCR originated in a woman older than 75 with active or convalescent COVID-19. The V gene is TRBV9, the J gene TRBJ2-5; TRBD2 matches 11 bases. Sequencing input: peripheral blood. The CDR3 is CASSGVAGGWETQYF. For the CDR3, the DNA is TGTGCCAGCAGCGGTGTAGCGGGAGGGTGGGAGACCCAGTACTTC.